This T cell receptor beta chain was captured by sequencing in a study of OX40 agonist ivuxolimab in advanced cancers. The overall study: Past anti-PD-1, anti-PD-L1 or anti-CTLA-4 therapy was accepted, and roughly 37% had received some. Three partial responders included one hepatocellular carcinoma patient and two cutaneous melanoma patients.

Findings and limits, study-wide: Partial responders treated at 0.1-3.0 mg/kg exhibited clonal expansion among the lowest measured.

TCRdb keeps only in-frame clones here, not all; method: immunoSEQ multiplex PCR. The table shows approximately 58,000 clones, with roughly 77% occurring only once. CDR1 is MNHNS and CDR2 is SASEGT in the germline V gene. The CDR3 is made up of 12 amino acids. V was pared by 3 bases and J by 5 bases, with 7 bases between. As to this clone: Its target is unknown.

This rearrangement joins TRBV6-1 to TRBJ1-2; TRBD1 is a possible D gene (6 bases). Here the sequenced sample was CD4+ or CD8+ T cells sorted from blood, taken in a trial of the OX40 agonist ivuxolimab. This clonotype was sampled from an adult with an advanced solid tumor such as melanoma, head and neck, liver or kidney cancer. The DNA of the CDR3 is TGTGCCAGCAGTGACCAGGGGTATGGCTACACCTTC. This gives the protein CASSDQGYGYTF.